Given below is one T cell receptor (beta chain) in context. Original analysis: Amplification with reference gene primers provided the estimates of nucleated cell counts. Only in-frame clones appear in the TCRdb table, and some are missing; sequencing was by immunoSEQ multiplex PCR. V and J calls and clone size come straight from that table; D and trimming were deduced from the DNA. Among approximately 150,000 clones listed, around 90% were seen once. The data are from a study of blood T cell repertoires in COVID-19. At the level of the study: Spain, Italy and the United States supplied samples that represented acute and convalescent COVID-19. Sources were T cells, B-cell-depleted T cells, or PBMCs; the material itself was cDNA or gDNA.

Germline V CDR1 and CDR2: SGHRS, YFSETQ. The junction had 9 bases not matched to a gene; V was cut back by 4 bases and J by 5 bases. The CDR3 runs to 15 residues. Sequencing was carried out using peripheral blood. The rearrangement joins TRBV5-1 to TRBJ2-5; TRBD1 matches at 9 bases. The receptor was isolated from a man in his sixties with active or convalescent COVID-19. The DNA of the CDR3 is TGCGCCAGCAGCGCTGGACAGGGGCGTTTGGAGACCCAGTACTTC. It is translated as CASSAGQGRLETQYF.